This T cell receptor beta chain comes out of a study of control samples from healthy donors and cancer patients. This table comes from immunoSEQ multiplex PCR, and its TCRdb copy is limited to in-frame clones, with some not included. The sample lists some 190,000 clones, approximately 90% occurring once. This TCR derives from a man aged 30 to 45 in good health. The sequenced sample was blood.

CDR3 sequence: CASSSKLRDTGGDTQYF. The CDR3 DNA sequence: TGTGCCAGCAGCTCAAAACTCCGGGACACCGGAGGAGATACGCAGTATTTT. The rearrangement uses TRBV7-9 and TRBJ2-3, with D possibly being TRBD1 (6 bases). V was clipped by 4 bases and J by 5 bases, with 22 bases between them. Germline values: CDR1 SEHNR, CDR2 FQNEAQ (reference sequence). This CDR3 contains 17 residues.